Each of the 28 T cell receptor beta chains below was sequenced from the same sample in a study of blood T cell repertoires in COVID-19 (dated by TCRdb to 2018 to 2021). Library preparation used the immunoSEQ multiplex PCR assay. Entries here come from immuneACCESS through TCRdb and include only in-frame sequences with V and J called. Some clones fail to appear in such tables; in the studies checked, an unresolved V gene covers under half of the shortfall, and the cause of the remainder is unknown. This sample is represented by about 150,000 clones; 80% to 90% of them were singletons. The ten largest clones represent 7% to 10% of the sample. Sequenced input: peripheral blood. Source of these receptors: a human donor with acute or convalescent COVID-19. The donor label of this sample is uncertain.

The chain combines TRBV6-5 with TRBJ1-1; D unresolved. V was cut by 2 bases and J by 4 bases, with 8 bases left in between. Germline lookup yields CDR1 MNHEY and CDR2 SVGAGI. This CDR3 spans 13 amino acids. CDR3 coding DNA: TGTGCCAGCAGTTACGAGGCCAGCACTGAAGCTTTCTTT. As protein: CASSYEASTEAFF.

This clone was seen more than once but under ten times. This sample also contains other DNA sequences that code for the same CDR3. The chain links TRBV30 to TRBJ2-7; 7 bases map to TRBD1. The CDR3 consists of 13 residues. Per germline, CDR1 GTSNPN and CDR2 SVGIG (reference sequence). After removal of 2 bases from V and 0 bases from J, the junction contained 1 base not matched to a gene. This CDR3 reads CAWSRDSSYEQYF. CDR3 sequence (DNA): TGTGCCTGGAGTAGGGACAGCTCCTACGAGCAGTACTTC.

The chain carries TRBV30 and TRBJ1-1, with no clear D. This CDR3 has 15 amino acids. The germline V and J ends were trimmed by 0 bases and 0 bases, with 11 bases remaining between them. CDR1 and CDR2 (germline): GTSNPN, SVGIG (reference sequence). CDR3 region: CAWSVLHDLNTEAFF. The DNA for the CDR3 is TGTGCCTGGAGTGTACTACATGATCTGAACACTGAAGCTTTCTTT.

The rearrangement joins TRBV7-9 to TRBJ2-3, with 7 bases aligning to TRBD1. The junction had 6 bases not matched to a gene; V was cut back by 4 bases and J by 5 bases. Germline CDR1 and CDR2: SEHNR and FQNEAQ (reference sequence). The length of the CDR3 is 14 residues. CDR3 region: CASSYGTEGDTQYF. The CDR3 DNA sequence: TGTGCCAGCAGCTACGGGACAGAGGGAGATACGCAGTATTTT.

CDR3 nucleotides: TGCGCCAGCAGCTTGGAGCCAGGGAGGACTGAAGCTTTCTTT. It is translated as CASSLEPGRTEAFF. The V and J genes are TRBV5-1 and TRBJ1-1; possible D gene TRBD1, 5 bases. CDR3 length equals 14 residues. The germline CDR1 and CDR2 sequences are SGHRS and YFSETQ. Trimming pared 0 bases from V and 5 bases from J, leaving 11 bases between.

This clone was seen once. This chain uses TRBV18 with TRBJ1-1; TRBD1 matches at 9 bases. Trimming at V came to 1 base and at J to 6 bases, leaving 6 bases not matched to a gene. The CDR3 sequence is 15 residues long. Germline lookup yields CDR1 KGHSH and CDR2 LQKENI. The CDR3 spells CASSPQTGGFAEAFF. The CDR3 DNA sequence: TGTGCCAGCTCACCACAAACAGGGGGCTTTGCTGAAGCTTTCTTT.

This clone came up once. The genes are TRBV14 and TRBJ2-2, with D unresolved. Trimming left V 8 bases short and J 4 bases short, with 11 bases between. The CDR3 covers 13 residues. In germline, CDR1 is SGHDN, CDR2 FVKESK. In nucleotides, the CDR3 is TGTGCCAGCGAGGCCTCGGGCACCGGGGAGCTGTTTTTT. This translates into CASEASGTGELFF.

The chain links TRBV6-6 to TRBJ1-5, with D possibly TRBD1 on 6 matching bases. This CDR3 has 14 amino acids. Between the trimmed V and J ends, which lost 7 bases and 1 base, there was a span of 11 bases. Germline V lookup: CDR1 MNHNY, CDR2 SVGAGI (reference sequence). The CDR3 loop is CASKQGQSNQPQHF. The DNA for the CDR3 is TGTGCCAGCAAGCAAGGACAGAGCAATCAGCCCCAGCATTTT.

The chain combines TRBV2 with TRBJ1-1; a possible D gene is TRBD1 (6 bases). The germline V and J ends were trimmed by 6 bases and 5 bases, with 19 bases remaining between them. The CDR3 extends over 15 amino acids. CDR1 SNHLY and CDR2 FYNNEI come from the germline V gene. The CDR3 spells CASRVDPGHNTEAFF. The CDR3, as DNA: TGTGCCAGCAGAGTCGATCCGGGACATAATACTGAAGCTTTCTTT.

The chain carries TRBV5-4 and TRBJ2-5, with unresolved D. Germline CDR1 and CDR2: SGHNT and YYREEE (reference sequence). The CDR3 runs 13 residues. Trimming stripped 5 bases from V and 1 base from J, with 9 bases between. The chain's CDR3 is CASSLPSQETQYF. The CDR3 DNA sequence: TGTGCCAGCAGTCTGCCCAGCCAAGAGACCCAGTACTTC.

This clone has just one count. The CDR3 here is CASSDPDPNVEAFF. CDR3 coding DNA: TGTGCCAGCAGTGACCCAGATCCGAACGTTGAAGCTTTCTTT. The rearrangement uses TRBV6-4 and TRBJ1-1; the D is unclear. Germline V gives CDR1 MRHNA, CDR2 SNTAGT. With 2 bases removed from V and 7 bases from J, the gap between germline ends came to 14 bases. The length of the CDR3 is 14 residues.

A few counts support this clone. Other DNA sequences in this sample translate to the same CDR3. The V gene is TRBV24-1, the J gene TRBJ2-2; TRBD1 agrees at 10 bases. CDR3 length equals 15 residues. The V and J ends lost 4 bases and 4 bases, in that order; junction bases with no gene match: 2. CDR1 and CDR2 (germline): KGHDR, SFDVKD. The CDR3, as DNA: TGTGCCACCAGTGACCGGGACAGGGGCACCGGGGAGCTGTTTTTT. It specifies CATSDRDRGTGELFF.

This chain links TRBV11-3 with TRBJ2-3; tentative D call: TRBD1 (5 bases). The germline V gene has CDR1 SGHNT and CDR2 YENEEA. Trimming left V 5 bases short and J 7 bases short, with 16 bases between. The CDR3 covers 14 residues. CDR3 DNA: TGTGCCAGCAGCGCAAACAACCAGGGCAATACGCAGTATTTT. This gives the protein CASSANNQGNTQYF.

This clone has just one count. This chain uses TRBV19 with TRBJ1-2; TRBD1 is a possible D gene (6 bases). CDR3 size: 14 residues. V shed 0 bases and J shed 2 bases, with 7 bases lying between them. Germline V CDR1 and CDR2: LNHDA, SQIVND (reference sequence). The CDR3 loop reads CASSIDDRNYGYTF. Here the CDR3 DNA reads TGTGCCAGTAGTATAGACGACAGGAACTATGGCTACACCTTC.

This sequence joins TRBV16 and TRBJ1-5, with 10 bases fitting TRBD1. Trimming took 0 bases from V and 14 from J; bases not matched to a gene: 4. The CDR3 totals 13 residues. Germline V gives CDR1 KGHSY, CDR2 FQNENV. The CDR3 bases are TGTGCCAGCAGCCAATCGAGGGGACAGGGGAAGCATTTT. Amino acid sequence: CASSQSRGQGKHF.

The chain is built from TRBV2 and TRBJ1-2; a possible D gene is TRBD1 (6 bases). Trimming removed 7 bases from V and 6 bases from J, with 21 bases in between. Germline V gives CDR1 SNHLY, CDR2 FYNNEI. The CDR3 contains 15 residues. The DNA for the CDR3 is TGTGCCAGCATTAAGAGCCTTACAGGGCTTAATGGCTACACCTTC. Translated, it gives CASIKSLTGLNGYTF.

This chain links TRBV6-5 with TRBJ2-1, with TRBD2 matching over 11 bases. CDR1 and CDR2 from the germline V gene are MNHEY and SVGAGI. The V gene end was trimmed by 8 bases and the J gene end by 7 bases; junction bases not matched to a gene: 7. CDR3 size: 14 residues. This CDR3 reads CASRSGGARNEQFF. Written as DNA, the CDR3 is TGTGCCAGCCGTAGCGGGGGGGCCAGGAATGAGCAGTTCTTC.

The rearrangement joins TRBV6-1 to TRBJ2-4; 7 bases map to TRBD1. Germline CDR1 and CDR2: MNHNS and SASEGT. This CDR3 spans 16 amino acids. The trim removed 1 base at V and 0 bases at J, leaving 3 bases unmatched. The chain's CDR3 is CASSEGTGLAKNIQYF. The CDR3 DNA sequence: TGTGCCAGCAGTGAAGGGACAGGACTAGCCAAAAACATTCAGTACTTC.

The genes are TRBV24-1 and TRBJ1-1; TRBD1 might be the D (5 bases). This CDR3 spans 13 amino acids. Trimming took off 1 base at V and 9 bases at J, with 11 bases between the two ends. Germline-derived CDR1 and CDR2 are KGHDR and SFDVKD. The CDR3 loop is CATSDLWGEKAFF. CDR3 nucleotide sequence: TGTGCCACCAGTGATTTATGGGGCGAGAAAGCTTTCTTT.

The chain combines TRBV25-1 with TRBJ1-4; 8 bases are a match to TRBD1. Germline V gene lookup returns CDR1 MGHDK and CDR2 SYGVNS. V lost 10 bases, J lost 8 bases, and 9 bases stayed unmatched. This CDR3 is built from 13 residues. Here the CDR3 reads CATPGQGREKLFF. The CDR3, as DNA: TGTGCCACCCCAGGACAGGGAAGGGAAAAACTGTTTTTT.

The DNA for the CDR3 is TGTGCCAGCAGCCCCATAGGGGACACTGAAGCTTTCTTT. It is translated as CASSPIGDTEAFF. The rearrangement uses TRBV7-6 and TRBJ1-1, with D maybe TRBD1 (5 bases). Looked up from germline, CDR1 is SGHVS and CDR2 is FNYEAQ. The CDR3 length is 13 residues. Trimming cost V 5 bases and J 3 bases, with 10 bases left between them.

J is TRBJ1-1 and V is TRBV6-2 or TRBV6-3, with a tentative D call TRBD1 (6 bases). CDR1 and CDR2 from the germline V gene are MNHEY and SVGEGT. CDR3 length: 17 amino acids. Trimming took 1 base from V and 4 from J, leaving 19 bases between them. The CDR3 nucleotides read TGTGCCAGCAGTTACTTGCCTCGGGGGGGGCCTGGCACTGAAGCTTTCTTT. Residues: CASSYLPRGGPGTEAFF.

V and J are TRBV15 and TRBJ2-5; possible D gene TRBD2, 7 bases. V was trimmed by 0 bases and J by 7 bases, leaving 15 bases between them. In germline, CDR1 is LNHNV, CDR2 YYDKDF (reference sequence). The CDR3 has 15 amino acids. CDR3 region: CATSREDSSGGTQYF. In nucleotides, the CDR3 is TGTGCCACCAGCAGAGAGGACAGTTCGGGGGGGACCCAGTACTTC.

CDR3 sequence reads: CASSLGTGPGTEAFF. The CDR3 DNA is TGTGCCAGCAGCTTAGGGACAGGACCTGGAACTGAAGCTTTCTTT. The chain employs TRBV7-6 and TRBJ1-1; 7 bases align to TRBD1. The germline V gene encodes CDR1 SGHVS and CDR2 FNYEAQ. There are 15 residues in the CDR3. Trimming cost V 1 base and J 5 bases; bases outside gene matches: 7.

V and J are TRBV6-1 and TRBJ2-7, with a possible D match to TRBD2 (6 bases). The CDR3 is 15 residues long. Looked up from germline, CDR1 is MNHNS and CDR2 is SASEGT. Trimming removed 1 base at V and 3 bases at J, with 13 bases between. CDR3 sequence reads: CASSEGGAGLYEQYF. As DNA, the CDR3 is TGTGCCAGCAGTGAAGGCGGGGCAGGCCTCTACGAGCAGTACTTC.

In DNA form, the CDR3 reads TGTGCCAGCAGCCCCCGGACAGGGGGCTCCTACGAGCAGTACGTC. It encodes CASSPRTGGSYEQYV. The chain couples TRBV21-1 to TRBJ2-7; the D call in the table, TRBD1, was not verified against the DNA. TRBV21-1 is marked as a pseudogene. CDR3 size: 15 residues.

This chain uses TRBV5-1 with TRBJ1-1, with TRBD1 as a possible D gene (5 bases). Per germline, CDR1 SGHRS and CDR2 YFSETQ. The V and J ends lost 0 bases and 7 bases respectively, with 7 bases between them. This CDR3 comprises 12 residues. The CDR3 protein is CASSLVQGEAFF. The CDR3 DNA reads TGCGCCAGCAGCTTGGTGCAGGGTGAAGCTTTCTTT.

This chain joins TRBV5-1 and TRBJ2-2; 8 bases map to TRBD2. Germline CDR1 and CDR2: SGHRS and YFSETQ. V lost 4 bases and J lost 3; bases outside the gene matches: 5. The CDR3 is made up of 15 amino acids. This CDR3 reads CASSRGGRDTGELFF. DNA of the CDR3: TGCGCCAGCAGCCGGGGGGGCAGAGACACCGGGGAGCTGTTTTTT.